The following is a T cell receptor (beta chain) sequence with its context. Sequencing was performed with immunoSEQ multiplex PCR; in TCRdb, only in-frame clones are kept and a portion is missing. The sample has 69,000 or so clones; approximately 91% are singletons. The data derive from a study of T cell changes during pregnancy in multiple sclerosis. The V and J ends lost 4 bases and 2 bases, in that order; junction bases with no gene match: 9. Germline V gene data show CDR1 as SEHNR and CDR2 as FQNEAQ (reference sequence). The CDR3 runs 16 residues. The sequenced sample was peripheral blood, obtained in the third trimester of pregnancy. The TCR was taken from a female donor with multiple sclerosis, enrolled in a pregnancy study. This chain joins TRBV7-9 and TRBJ2-5; TRBD1 aligns across 8 bases. The CDR3 bases are TGTGCCAGCAGCTCGGGACAGGCCGCTAGGCAAGAGACCCAGTACTTC. Its protein is CASSSGQAARQETQYF.